This T cell receptor beta chain was retrieved from a study of patients and donors after allogeneic stem cell transplantation (dated by TCRdb to about 2020). Its CDR3 holds 13 amino acids, cysteine through phenylalanine. The kept DNA is CDR3 alone, 39 bases in frame from the first base. The junction shows trimming of 4 bases on V and 6 bases on J, plus 9 bases between the germline ends. CDR1 SNHLY and CDR2 FYNNEI are derived from the germline V gene. This clonotype came up a few times. It lacks a known antigen. Within one base of it there is no much larger clone, and no base qualities were kept. Libraries came from RT-PCR. Sequencing instrument: NextSeq 550. TCRdb handled the public reads itself, with Q25 trimming in fastp and clone calling in MiXCR, and kept productive beta chains. Merged by CDR3 protein, the rows form single entries marked with the most common genes and DNA. Within this sample are about a million distinct CDR3 sequences, with under 20% of them counted one time only. The ten most abundant clones make up 6% of the sample.

Material: blood, either unsorted or a sorted T cell fraction (not recorded which). The receptor's source is a human donor who was either an allogeneic HSCT recipient or a stem cell or donor lymphocyte infusion donor (not recorded which). It is not recorded whose cells these are; they may come from a transplant donor. Recombination connected TRBV2 to TRBJ2-2; the D gene is perhaps TRBD1, on 6 matching bases. Here the CDR3 is given as CASSVDRPGELFF. The nucleotides are TGTGCCAGCAGTGTCGACAGGCCCGGGGAGCTGTTTTTT.